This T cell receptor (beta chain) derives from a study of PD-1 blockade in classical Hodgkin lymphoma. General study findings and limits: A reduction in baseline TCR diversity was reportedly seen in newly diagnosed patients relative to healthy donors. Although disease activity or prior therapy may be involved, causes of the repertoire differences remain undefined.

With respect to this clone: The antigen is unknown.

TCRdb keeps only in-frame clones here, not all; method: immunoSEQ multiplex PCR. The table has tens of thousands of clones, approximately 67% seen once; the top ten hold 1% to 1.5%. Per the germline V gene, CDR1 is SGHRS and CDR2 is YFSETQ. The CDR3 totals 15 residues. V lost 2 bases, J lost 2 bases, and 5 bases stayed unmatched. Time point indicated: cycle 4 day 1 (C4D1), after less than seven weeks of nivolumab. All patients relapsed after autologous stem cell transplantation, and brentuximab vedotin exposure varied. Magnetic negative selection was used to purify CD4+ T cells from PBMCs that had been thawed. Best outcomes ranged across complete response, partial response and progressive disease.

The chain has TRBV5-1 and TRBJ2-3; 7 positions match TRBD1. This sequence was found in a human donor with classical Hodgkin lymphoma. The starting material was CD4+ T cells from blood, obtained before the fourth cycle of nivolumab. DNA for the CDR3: TGCGCCAGCAGCTTAAATACAGGGGCCACAGATACGCAGTATTTT. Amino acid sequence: CASSLNTGATDTQYF. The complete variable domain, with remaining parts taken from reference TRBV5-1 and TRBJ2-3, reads KAGVTQTPRYLIKTRGQQVTLSCSPISGHRSVSWYQQTPGQGLQFLFEYFSETQRNKGNFPGRFSGRQFSNSRSEMNVSTLELGDSALYLCASSLNTGATDTQYFGPGTRLTVL.